The sequence of this T cell receptor (beta chain) was determined in a study of blood T cells in healthy people across ages. Together with a sample-barcoded 5' primer, a J-beta primer mix was included in a second PCR lasting roughly 6 to 12 cycles. TCRdb fed the 5' RACE reads into MiXCR, producing one record per CDR3 protein. The data show some 710,000 distinct CDR3 sequences, approximately 21% seen once. This clonotype was counted only a few times. The receptor was derived from an older man in good health. The specimen was blood.

The CDR3 nucleotides are TGCGCCAGCAGCTCCGGGACTAGCGGGACTAGAGCTTACGAGCAGTACGTC. It is translated as CASSSGTSGTRAYEQYV. The rearrangement uses TRBV5-1 and TRBJ2-7; 13 bases are shared with TRBD2. There are 17 residues in the CDR3. Germline V gene lookup returns CDR1 SGHRS and CDR2 YFSETQ. Trimming removed 3 bases from V and 4 bases from J; junction bases left unmatched: 10.